This entry lists 21 T cell receptor beta chains sequenced from one sample in a study of early T cells in non-severe SARS-CoV-2 infection. TCRdb reprocessed the 5' RACE reads with MiXCR, giving one entry per CDR3 protein. The repertoire holds under 65,000 distinct CDR3 sequences, with 9.5% to 15% as singletons. Input material: whole blood. Receptor source: an adult who was a healthcare worker with PCR-confirmed SARS-CoV-2 infection or an uninfected control (not recorded which).

The rearrangement uses TRBV11-2 and TRBJ2-6; weak D call: TRBD2 (5 bases). The germline CDR1 and CDR2 sequences are SGHAT and FQNNGV. This CDR3 is built from 15 residues. Trimming stripped 5 bases from V and 0 bases from J, with 8 bases between. CDR3 sequence reads: CASSGEGSGANVLTF. In DNA form, the CDR3 reads TGTGCCAGCAGCGGAGAGGGCTCTGGGGCCAACGTCCTGACTTTC.

This rearrangement joins TRBV15 to TRBJ2-5, with a possible D match to TRBD2 (6 bases). This CDR3 contains 14 residues. Germline assignment: CDR1 LNHNV and CDR2 YYDKDF (reference sequence). Trimming shortened V by 9 bases and J by 0 bases, and 14 bases separated the two germline ends. The CDR3 bases are TGTGCCACTAGCGGACTATTGTACCAAGAGACCCAGTACTTC. Its translation is CATSGLLYQETQYF.

This chain connects TRBV20-1 to TRBJ2-5; D is perhaps TRBD2 (6 bases). Between the trimmed V and J ends, which lost 4 bases and 4 bases, there was a span of 19 bases. Germline V gene data show CDR1 as DFQATT and CDR2 as SNEGSKA (reference sequence). The CDR3 loop spans 15 amino acids. The CDR3 reads CSATGLGGFGETQYF. Here the CDR3 DNA reads TGCAGTGCTACGGGACTTGGGGGGTTCGGAGAGACCCAGTACTTC.

At least ten counts were recorded for this clonotype. This sequence joins TRBV29-1 and TRBJ2-1, with D possibly TRBD2 on 6 matching bases. CDR3 length: 16 amino acids. The V and J ends lost 2 bases and 0 bases respectively, with 14 bases between them. CDR1 is SQVTM, CDR2 ANQGSEA, per germline. The CDR3 region is CSVESRDSSSYNEQFF. As DNA, the CDR3 is TGCAGCGTTGAAAGCCGGGACTCAAGCTCCTACAATGAGCAGTTCTTC.

This clonotype is medium-sized within its sample. V gene TRBV6-1 combines with J gene TRBJ1-5, with D hard to call. Germline V CDR1 and CDR2: MNHNS, SASEGT. The CDR3 covers 14 residues. The ends were cut back, 3 bases at V and 7 bases at J, with 13 bases in the middle. The CDR3 loop reads CASSEPASGQPQHF. CDR3 DNA sequence: TGTGCCAGCAGTGAGCCCGCTTCGGGGCAGCCCCAGCATTTT.

The genes are TRBV29-1 and TRBJ2-7, with D maybe TRBD1 (6 bases). Deletions cut 7 bases from V and 4 bases from J, with 8 bases between. Germline CDR1 is SQVTM and CDR2 is ANQGSEA. This CDR3 contains 10 residues. For the CDR3, the DNA is TGCAGCGCAGGGGAATACGAGCAGTACTTC. Amino acid sequence: CSAGEYEQYF.

The CDR3 is CASTRAGANVLTF. The CDR3 nucleotides are TGTGCCAGCACCCGCGCTGGGGCCAACGTCCTGACTTTC. The V call is TRBV27, the J call TRBJ2-6; no reliable D call. V was clipped by 7 bases and J by 2 bases, with 6 bases between them. Per germline, CDR1 MNHEY and CDR2 SMNVEV (reference sequence). This CDR3 region has 13 residues.

This sequence joins TRBV3-1 and TRBJ2-7, with TRBD2 identical over 10 bases. This CDR3 contains 16 residues. Germline assignment: CDR1 LGHDT and CDR2 YNNKEL (reference sequence). Trimming removed 3 bases from V and 9 bases from J; junction bases left unmatched: 14. The CDR3, as DNA: TGTGCCAGCAGCCAGCCGGGACTAGCGACAAGCGGGGGGCAGTACTTC. Translated, it gives CASSQPGLATSGGQYF.

This clonotype was detected only a few times. The chain uses TRBV15 and TRBJ1-1, with D perhaps TRBD1 (6 bases). Germline V lookup: CDR1 LNHNV, CDR2 YYDKDF (reference sequence). CDR3 length equals 18 residues. The V gene lost 0 bases and the J gene lost 6 bases, with 23 bases spanning the gap. The CDR3 bases are TGTGCCACCAGCAGAGATTTGGGCCAAACAGGGATTACACCTGAAGCTTTCTTT. Its translation: CATSRDLGQTGITPEAFF. The full variable domain, completed using reference TRBV15 and TRBJ1-1, is DAMVIQNPRYQVTQFGKPVTLSCSQTLNHNVMYWYQQKSSQAPKLLFHYYDKDFNNEADTPDNFQSRRPNTSFCFLDIRSPGLGDTAMYLCATSRDLGQTGITPEAFFGQGTRLTVV.

This clonotype has more than one count but fewer than ten. CDR3 region: CASSARGSSYNEQFF. CDR3 in DNA: TGTGCCAGCAGTGCGAGGGGCAGCTCCTACAATGAGCAGTTCTTC. V and J are TRBV2 and TRBJ2-1; either TRBD1 or TRBD2 may fit D (5 bases each). Trimming cost V 4 bases and J 0 bases, with 10 bases left between them. CDR1 and CDR2 (germline): SNHLY, FYNNEI. The CDR3 is made up of 15 amino acids.

The sample holds a few counts of this clonotype. The chain is built from TRBV24-1 and TRBJ2-1; D ambiguous. The CDR3 loop spans 13 amino acids. The ends were cut back, 12 bases at V and 7 bases at J, with 18 bases in the middle. Looked up from germline, CDR1 is KGHDR and CDR2 is SFDVKD. The CDR3 DNA reads as TGTGCCGACGCGACTCCTGAGGTGAATGAGCAGTTCTTC. This translates into CADATPEVNEQFF.

The chain combines TRBV6-4 with TRBJ2-3, with no clear D. In germline, CDR1 is MRHNA, CDR2 SNTAGT. CDR3 size: 12 residues. The V end lost 6 bases, the J end lost 10 bases, and 14 bases lay between the germline ends. The CDR3 protein is CASSPQRTAQYF. The CDR3 DNA is TGTGCCAGCAGCCCGCAGAGGACGGCGCAGTATTTT.

About this clonotype: With a much larger clone just one base away, this may be a read error. J is TRBJ2-1 and V is TRBV7-6, with D uncertain. The ends were cut back, 6 bases at V and 8 bases at J, with 11 bases in the middle. The length of the CDR3 is 12 residues. CDR1 is SGHVS, CDR2 FNYEAQ, per germline. The CDR3 loop reads CASRDGGDEQFF. CDR3 nucleotide sequence: TGTGCCAGCAGAGACGGTGGGGATGAGCAGTTCTTC.

This clonotype has a count of ten or more. The chain employs TRBV25-1 and TRBJ2-3; no clear D. V lost 3 bases to trimming and J lost 0 bases, with 13 bases between them. The CDR3 length is 16 residues. CDR1 and CDR2 from the germline V gene are MGHDK and SYGVNS. The chain's CDR3 is CASSDSRNPSTDTQYF. CDR3 nucleotides: TGTGCCAGCAGTGATAGCAGGAACCCTAGCACAGATACGCAGTATTTT. Together with reference TRBV25-1 and TRBJ2-3, the CDR3 gives the full variable domain: EADIYQTPRYLVIGTGKKITLECSQTMGHDKMYWYQQDPGMELHLIHYSYGVNSTEKGDLSSESTVSRIRTEHFPLTLESARPSHTSQYLCASSDSRNPSTDTQYFGPGTRLTVL.

This clonotype has at least ten counts. V and J are TRBV18 and TRBJ2-3; no definite D call. The V end lost 5 bases, the J end lost 1 base, and 4 bases lay between the germline ends. CDR1 is KGHSH and CDR2 is LQKENI in the germline V gene. This CDR3 spans 12 amino acids. The CDR3 here is CASSSGTDTQYF. Here the CDR3 DNA reads TGTGCCAGCTCATCCGGCACAGATACGCAGTATTTT.

This clonotype was observed a handful of times. This chain links TRBV5-4 with TRBJ2-3, with D possibly being TRBD2 (6 bases). Trimming cost V 4 bases and J 2 bases, with 17 bases left between them. The CDR3 is made up of 16 amino acids. Germline CDR1 reads SGHNT; CDR2 reads YYREEE (reference sequence). The CDR3 protein is CASSPRLGRVTDTQYF. In nucleotides, the CDR3 is TGTGCCAGCAGCCCTCGACTAGGCAGGGTCACAGATACGCAGTATTTT.

This clonotype was observed at least ten times. V and J are TRBV28 and TRBJ2-3, with 12 bases fitting TRBD2. The length of the CDR3 is 18 residues. Losses at the gene ends were 11 bases for V and 0 bases for J; bases not matched to a gene: 15. From germline, CDR1 is MDHEN and CDR2 SYDVKM. CDR3 region: CAAKETSGRASSTDTQYF. The DNA of the CDR3 is TGTGCCGCTAAGGAGACTAGCGGGAGAGCCTCTAGCACAGATACGCAGTATTTT.

This clonotype was seen a single time. The rearrangement uses TRBV9 and TRBJ2-3, with TRBD1 matching 7 bases. Germline assignment: CDR1 SGDLS and CDR2 YYNGEE. Trimming took 4 bases from V and 3 from J; bases not matched to a gene: 11. The CDR3 totals 16 residues. CDR3 in amino acids: CASSPRTGDATDTQYF. Here the CDR3 DNA reads TGTGCCAGCAGCCCCAGAACAGGGGACGCAACAGATACGCAGTATTTT.

The sample holds many counts of this clonotype. This chain links TRBV29-1 with TRBJ2-7; D possibly matches TRBD1 or TRBD2 (6 bases each). V gave up 6 bases and J gave up 3 bases, with 18 bases separating them. This CDR3 is 14 amino acids long. Germline V lookup: CDR1 SQVTM, CDR2 ANQGSEA. CDR3 amino acids: CSVETGQTSYEQYF. Written as DNA, the CDR3 is TGCAGCGTAGAAACAGGACAGACTAGCTACGAGCAGTACTTC.

V usage is TRBV7-2 and J usage is TRBJ2-1; TRBD2 agrees at 8 bases. Per the germline V gene, CDR1 is SGHTA and CDR2 is FQGNSA. This CDR3 contains 15 residues. Trimming at V came to 4 bases and at J to 6 bases, leaving 8 bases not matched to a gene. The CDR3 DNA reads TGTGCCAGCAGCTCCCTAGCGGGCCCTGGCAATGAGCAGTTCTTC. Its protein is CASSSLAGPGNEQFF.

This clonotype was observed a few times. The V gene is TRBV6-1, the J gene TRBJ1-1; TRBD1 is a possible D gene (6 bases). The germline V and J ends were trimmed by 6 bases and 1 base, with 12 bases remaining between them. The CDR3 consists of 14 residues. CDR1 and CDR2 from the germline V gene are MNHNS and SASEGT. The CDR3 DNA reads TGTGCCAGCAGCGGCGGACAGCCGAACACTGAAGCTTTCTTT. This gives the protein CASSGGQPNTEAFF.